The entry that follows covers one T cell receptor beta chain sequence. This entry belongs to a study of CD8 T cells in Susac syndrome. This CDR3 has 15 amino acids. Germline V gene lookup returns CDR1 SGHTA and CDR2 FQGNSA. V was cut by 5 bases and J by 9 bases, with 23 bases left in between. Random hexamers were used to reverse transcribe an amount of about 0.45 to 1 ug RNA. Across 54 Vbeta and 13 Jbeta, immunoSEQ multiplex PCR amplified TCR beta CDR3. Each CDR3 protein is one row after TCRdb ran MiXCR on the immunoSEQ multiplex PCR reads. This table has over 95,000 distinct CDR3 sequences, 80% to 95% appearing once.

The receptor comes from a human donor in good health. The chain couples TRBV7-2 to TRBJ2-7, with D possibly TRBD2 on 5 matching bases. Source material: CD8+ T cells from PBMCs. The CDR3 sequence: CASSGSRVSGSGQYF. CDR3 in DNA: TGTGCCAGCAGCGGATCTCGGGTGTCGGGATCGGGGCAGTACTTC.